This T cell receptor (beta chain) came from a study of blood T cell repertoires in COVID-19. Study-level background: The origin of the acute and convalescent COVID-19 samples was the United States, Italy and Spain. PBMCs, B-cell-depleted T cells, or T cells provided the cDNA or gDNA that made up the material.

V was pared by 5 bases and J by 4 bases, with 8 bases between. The CDR3 has 12 residues. Germline V CDR1 and CDR2: SEHNR, FQNEAQ (reference sequence). As originally analysed: How many nucleated cells were present was estimated from reference gene primer amplification. Sequenced by immunoSEQ multiplex PCR; TCRdb stores in-frame clones only, minus some. V and J calls and clone size are as listed in that table; D and trimming were resolved from the DNA. The data show a few hundred thousand clones, approximately 82% seen once. Turning to this clone: The same CDR3 is also encoded by other DNA sequences in this sample.

The chain combines TRBV7-9 with TRBJ1-2, with D tentatively TRBD1 (5 bases). The receptor comes from a woman between 50 and 59 years old with acute or convalescent COVID-19. The sequencing input was peripheral blood. The CDR3 nucleotides are TGTGCCAGCAGCCGAGACAGCTATGGCTACACCTTC. This encodes CASSRDSYGYTF. Complete variable domain (other parts from reference TRBV7-9 and TRBJ1-2): DTGVSQNPRHKITKRGQNVTFRCDPISEHNRLYWYRQTLGQGPEFLTYFQNEAQLEKSRLLSDRFSAERPKGSFSTLEIQRTEQGDSAMYLCASSRDSYGYTFGSGTRLTVV.